This passage covers 13 T cell receptor beta chains from one sample sequenced in a study of response to subunit inactivated influenza vaccine. Via MiXCR, TCRdb re-called the RT-PCR reads, giving one row per CDR3 protein. The sample includes about 190,000 distinct CDR3 sequences, roughly 14% of them seen just once. The input for sequencing was CD8+ T cells sorted from PBMCs, taken 5 days after vaccination. All receptors come from a man in his fifties who received an inactivated influenza vaccine.

In its sample, this clonotype was seen many times. The gene calls are TRBV7-9 and TRBJ1-4; D is undetermined. The V end lost 1 base, the J end lost 8 bases, and 5 bases lay between the germline ends. Germline loops: CDR1 SEHNR, CDR2 FQNEAQ (reference sequence). This CDR3 is built from 12 residues. The CDR3 reads CASSLVEEKLFF. The CDR3 nucleotides are TGTGCCAGCAGCTTAGTAGAAGAAAAACTGTTTTTT.

The chain joins TRBV30 to TRBJ2-7; weak D call: TRBD1 (5 bases). This CDR3 is built from 11 residues. The V and J ends lost 2 bases and 4 bases respectively, with 6 bases between them. The germline V gene has CDR1 GTSNPN and CDR2 SVGIG (reference sequence). The CDR3 loop reads CAWSRGYEQYF. The CDR3 DNA sequence: TGTGCCTGGAGTAGGGGATACGAGCAGTACTTC. The complete variable domain, with remaining parts taken from reference TRBV30 and TRBJ2-7, reads SQTIHQWPATLVQPVGSPLSLECTVEGTSNPNLYWYRQAAGRGLQLLFYSVGIGQISSEVPQNLSASRPQDRQFILSSKKLLLSDSGFYLCAWSRGYEQYFGPGTRLTVT.

This chain connects TRBV15 to TRBJ2-3, with unresolved D. The CDR3 length is 14 residues. Germline CDR1 is LNHNV and CDR2 is YYDKDF (reference sequence). Trimming removed 0 bases at V and 4 bases at J, with 8 bases between. DNA for the CDR3: TGTGCCACCAGCAGAGATCTGGGCTCAGATACGCAGTATTTT. Protein sequence: CATSRDLGSDTQYF.

This clonotype appeared many times. The chain combines TRBV12-3 or TRBV12-4 with TRBJ2-2; either TRBD1 or TRBD2 may fit D (5 bases each). This CDR3 comprises 12 residues. With 1 base removed from V and 10 bases from J, the gap between germline ends came to 7 bases. The CDR3 DNA reads TGTGCCAGCAGTTTAGGTGGGACGGAGCTGTTTTTT. Residues: CASSLGGTELFF.

This clonotype has only a few counts. The chain links TRBV7-6 to TRBJ2-1, with 7 bases lining up with TRBD2. The J segment lost 11 bases and the V segment lost 1 base, leaving 8 bases of the junction unmatched. This CDR3 region has 14 residues. Germline V gene sequence: CDR1 SGHVS, CDR2 FNYEAQ. This CDR3 reads CASSLVSPSGQQFF. The CDR3 DNA follows: TGTGCCAGCAGCTTAGTATCTCCTAGCGGCCAGCAGTTCTTC.

The chain carries TRBV4-1 and TRBJ2-2; D gene ambiguous. V lost 0 bases and J lost 7, with 12 bases in between. Germline V gene lookup returns CDR1 MGHRA and CDR2 YSYEKL. This CDR3 contains 15 residues. CDR3 coding DNA: TGCGCCAGCAGCCAAGACGAATCATCGGGCGGGGAGCTGTTTTTT. This translates into CASSQDESSGGELFF.

Of note for this clonotype: At one end the junction does not follow the germline gene, possibly because of a read error. The chain combines TRBV2 with TRBJ1-3; D call uncertain. The germline V gene encodes CDR1 SNHLY and CDR2 FYNNEI. This CDR3 is 17 amino acids long. The CDR3 sequence is CTSSPLFPASSGNTIYF. The CDR3 coding sequence is TGTACCAGCAGTCCATTGTTCCCGGCCAGCTCTGGAAACACCATATATTTT.

This clonotype was seen many times. The chain couples TRBV28 to TRBJ2-1, with D hard to call. Trimming took 6 bases from V and 4 from J, leaving 16 bases between them. CDR1 is MDHEN and CDR2 is SYDVKM in the germline V gene. There are 15 residues in the CDR3. CDR3 nucleotides: TGTGCCAGCAGCCCAGACTCCAGCCCTTACAATGAGCAGTTCTTC. It is translated as CASSPDSSPYNEQFF.

The chain has TRBV3-1 and TRBJ1-1; D not resolved. This CDR3 is built from 13 residues. CDR1 is LGHDT, CDR2 YNNKEL, per germline (reference sequence). V lost 4 bases to trimming and J lost 1 base, with 7 bases between them. The CDR3 nucleotides read TGTGCCAGCAGCCTGAATGAGAACACTGAAGCTTTCTTT. It codes for CASSLNENTEAFF.

This clonotype was detected only a few times. This chain connects TRBV24-1 to TRBJ2-1; 11 bases map to TRBD2. With 9 bases clipped from V and 4 bases from J, the junction kept 4 bases outside the gene matches. The CDR3 runs 14 residues. Germline-derived CDR1 and CDR2 are KGHDR and SFDVKD. The CDR3 region is CATAGTSGYNEQFF. In nucleotides, the CDR3 is TGTGCCACCGCCGGGACTAGCGGTTACAATGAGCAGTTCTTC.

This clonotype has ten or more counts. This chain links TRBV29-1 with TRBJ2-4; TRBD2 is a possible D gene (5 bases). Germline V CDR1 and CDR2: SQVTM, ANQGSEA. There are 13 residues in the CDR3. V was shortened by 5 bases and J by 5 bases, with 13 bases between the two germline ends. The CDR3 region is CSVRTWSENIQYF. CDR3 nucleotide sequence: TGCAGCGTTCGGACTTGGAGCGAAAACATTCAGTACTTC.

Ten or more counts support this clonotype. V and J are TRBV5-5 and TRBJ1-6; 8 bases agree with TRBD1. The CDR3 is 14 residues long. V dropped 4 bases and J dropped 7; count of bases not matched to a gene: 4. CDR1 and CDR2 (germline): SGHKS, YYEKEE (reference sequence). CDR3 amino acids: CASSGDRKNSPLHF. In DNA form, the CDR3 reads TGTGCCAGCAGCGGGGACAGGAAAAATTCACCCCTCCACTTT.

The chain recombines TRBV6-5 with TRBJ2-5, with D tentatively TRBD2 (6 bases). The germline V gene has CDR1 MNHEY and CDR2 SVGAGI. The CDR3 is 15 amino acids. V was shortened by 0 bases and J by 3 bases, with 11 bases between the two germline ends. The CDR3 spells CASSYSGPGEETQYF. The CDR3 region has the DNA TGTGCCAGCAGTTACTCGGGACCGGGGGAAGAGACCCAGTACTTC.